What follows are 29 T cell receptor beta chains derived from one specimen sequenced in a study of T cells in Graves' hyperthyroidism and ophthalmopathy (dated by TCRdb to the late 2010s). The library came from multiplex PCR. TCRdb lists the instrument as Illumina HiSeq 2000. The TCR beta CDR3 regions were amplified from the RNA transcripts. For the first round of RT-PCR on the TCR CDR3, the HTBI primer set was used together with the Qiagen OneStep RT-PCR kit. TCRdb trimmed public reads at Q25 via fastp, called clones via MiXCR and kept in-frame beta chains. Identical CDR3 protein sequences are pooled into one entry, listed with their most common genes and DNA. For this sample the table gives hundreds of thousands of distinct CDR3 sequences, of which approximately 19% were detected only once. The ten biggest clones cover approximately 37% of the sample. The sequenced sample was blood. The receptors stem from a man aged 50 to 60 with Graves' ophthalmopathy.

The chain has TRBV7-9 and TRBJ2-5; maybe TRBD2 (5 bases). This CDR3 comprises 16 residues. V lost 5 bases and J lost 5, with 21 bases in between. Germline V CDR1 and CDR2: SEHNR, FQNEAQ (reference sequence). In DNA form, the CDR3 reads TGTGCCAGCAGCCCCCTCCTAGAGCCGGGCGGGGAGACCCAGTACTTC. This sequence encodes CASSPLLEPGGETQYF. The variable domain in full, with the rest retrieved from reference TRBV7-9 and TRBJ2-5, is DTGVSQNPRHKITKRGQNVTFRCDPISEHNRLYWYRQTLGQGPEFLTYFQNEAQLEKSRLLSDRFSAERPKGSFSTLEIQRTEQGDSAMYLCASSPLLEPGGETQYFGPGTRLLVL.

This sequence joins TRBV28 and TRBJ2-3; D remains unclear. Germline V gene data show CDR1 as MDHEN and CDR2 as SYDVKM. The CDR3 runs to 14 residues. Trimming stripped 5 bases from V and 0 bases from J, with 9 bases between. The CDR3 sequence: CASSPARSTDTQYF. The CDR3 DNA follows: TGTGCCAGCAGTCCGGCGCGGAGCACAGATACGCAGTATTTT. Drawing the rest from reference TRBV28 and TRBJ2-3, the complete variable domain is DVKVTQSSRYLVKRTGEKVFLECVQDMDHENMFWYRQDPGLGLRLIYFSYDVKMKEKGDIPEGYSVSREKKERFSLILESASTNQTSMYLCASSPARSTDTQYFGPGTRLTVL.

Here the CDR3 DNA reads TGTGCCACCAGTGACTCAGGAGGGGGTTCTGGAAACACCATATATTTT. Protein: CATSDSGGGSGNTIYF. This chain uses TRBV24-1 with TRBJ1-3; D possibly corresponds to TRBD1 (6 bases). The V end was cut by 4 bases, the J end by 1 base, with 13 bases between. There are 16 residues in the CDR3. Germline-derived CDR1 and CDR2 are KGHDR and SFDVKD.

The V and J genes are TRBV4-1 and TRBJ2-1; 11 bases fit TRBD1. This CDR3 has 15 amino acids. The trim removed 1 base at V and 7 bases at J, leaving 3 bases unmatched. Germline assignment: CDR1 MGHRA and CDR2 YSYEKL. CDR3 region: CASSQGTGGENEQFF. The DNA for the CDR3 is TGCGCCAGCAGCCAAGGGACAGGGGGCGAGAATGAGCAGTTCTTC.

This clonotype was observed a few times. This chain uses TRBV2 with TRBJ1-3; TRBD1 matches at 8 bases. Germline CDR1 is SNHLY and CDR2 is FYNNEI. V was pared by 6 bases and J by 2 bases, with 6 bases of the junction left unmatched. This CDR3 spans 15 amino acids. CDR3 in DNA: TGTGCCAGCAGATTGGACAGGGCGGCTGGAAACACCATATATTTT. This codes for CASRLDRAAGNTIYF.

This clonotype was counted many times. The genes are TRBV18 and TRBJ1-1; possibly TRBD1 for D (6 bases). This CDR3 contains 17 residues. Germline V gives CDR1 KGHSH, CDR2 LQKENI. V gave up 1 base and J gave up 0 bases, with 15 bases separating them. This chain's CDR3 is CASSPLRGDPMNTEAFF. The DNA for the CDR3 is TGTGCCAGCTCACCACTCAGGGGCGATCCGATGAACACTGAAGCTTTCTTT.

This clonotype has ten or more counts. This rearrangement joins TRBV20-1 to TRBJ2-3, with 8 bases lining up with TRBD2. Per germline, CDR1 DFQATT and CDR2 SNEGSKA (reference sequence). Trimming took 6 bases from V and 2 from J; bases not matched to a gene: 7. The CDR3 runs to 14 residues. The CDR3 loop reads CSAPPAGATDTQYF. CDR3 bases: TGCAGTGCCCCGCCAGCGGGAGCCACAGATACGCAGTATTTT.

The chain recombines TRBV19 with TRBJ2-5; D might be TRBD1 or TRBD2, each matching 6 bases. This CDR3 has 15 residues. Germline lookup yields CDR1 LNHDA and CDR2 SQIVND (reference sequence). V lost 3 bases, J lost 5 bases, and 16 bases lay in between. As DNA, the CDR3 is TGTGCCAGTAGTATTGGACTCGGGGGCGGGGAGACCCAGTACTTC. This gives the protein CASSIGLGGGETQYF.

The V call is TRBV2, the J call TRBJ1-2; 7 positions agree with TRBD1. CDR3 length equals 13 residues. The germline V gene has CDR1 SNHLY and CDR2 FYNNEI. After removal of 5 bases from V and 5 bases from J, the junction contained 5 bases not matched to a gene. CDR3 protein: CASSKGAPYGYTF. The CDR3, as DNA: TGTGCCAGCAGTAAGGGGGCCCCTTATGGCTACACCTTC.

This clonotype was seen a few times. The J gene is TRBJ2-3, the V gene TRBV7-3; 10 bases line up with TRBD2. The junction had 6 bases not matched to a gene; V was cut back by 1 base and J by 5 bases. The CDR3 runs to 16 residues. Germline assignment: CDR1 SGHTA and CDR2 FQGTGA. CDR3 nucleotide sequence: TGTGCCAGCAGCTTAAATCTACTAGCGGGAAAAGATACGCAGTATTTT. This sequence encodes CASSLNLLAGKDTQYF.

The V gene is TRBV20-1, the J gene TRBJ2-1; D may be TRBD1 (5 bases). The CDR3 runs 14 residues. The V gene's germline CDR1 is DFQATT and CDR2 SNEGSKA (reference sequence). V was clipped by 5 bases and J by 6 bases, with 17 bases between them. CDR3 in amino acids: CSASRAWGSNEQFF. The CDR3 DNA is TGCAGTGCTTCACGGGCCTGGGGCTCCAATGAGCAGTTCTTC.

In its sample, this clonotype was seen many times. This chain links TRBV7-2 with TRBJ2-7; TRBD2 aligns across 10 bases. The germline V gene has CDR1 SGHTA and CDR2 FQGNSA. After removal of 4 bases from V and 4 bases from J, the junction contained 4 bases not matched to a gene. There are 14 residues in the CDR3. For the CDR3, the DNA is TGTGCCAGCAGCTCTATAGCGGGAGGTTACGAGCAGTACTTC. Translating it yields CASSSIAGGYEQYF.

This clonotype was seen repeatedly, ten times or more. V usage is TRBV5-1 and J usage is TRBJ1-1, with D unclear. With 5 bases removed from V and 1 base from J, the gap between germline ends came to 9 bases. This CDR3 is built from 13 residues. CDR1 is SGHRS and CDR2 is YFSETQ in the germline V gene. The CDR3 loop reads CASRLGENTEAFF. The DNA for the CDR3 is TGCGCCAGCAGGCTCGGTGAGAACACTGAAGCTTTCTTT.

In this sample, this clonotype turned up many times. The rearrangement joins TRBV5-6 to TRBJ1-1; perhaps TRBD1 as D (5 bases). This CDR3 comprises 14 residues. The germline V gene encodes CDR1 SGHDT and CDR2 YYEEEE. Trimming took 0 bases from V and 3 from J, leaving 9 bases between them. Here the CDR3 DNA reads TGTGCCAGCAGCTTGGACAGGAGGGACACTGAAGCTTTCTTT. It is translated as CASSLDRRDTEAFF.

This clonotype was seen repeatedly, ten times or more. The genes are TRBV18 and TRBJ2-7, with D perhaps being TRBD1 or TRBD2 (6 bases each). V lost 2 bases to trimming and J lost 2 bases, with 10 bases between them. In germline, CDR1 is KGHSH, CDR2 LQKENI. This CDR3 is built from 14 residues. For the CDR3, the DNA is TGTGCCAGCTCACCATCGGGGGCGACCTACGAGCAGTACTTC. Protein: CASSPSGATYEQYF.

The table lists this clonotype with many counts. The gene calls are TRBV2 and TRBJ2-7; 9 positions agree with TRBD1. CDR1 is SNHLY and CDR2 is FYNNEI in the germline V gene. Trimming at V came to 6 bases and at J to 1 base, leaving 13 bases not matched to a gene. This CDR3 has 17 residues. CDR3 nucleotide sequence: TGTGCCAGCAGCGTTCCCAGGACAGGGGCGAGTTCCTACGAGCAGTACTTC. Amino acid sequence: CASSVPRTGASSYEQYF.

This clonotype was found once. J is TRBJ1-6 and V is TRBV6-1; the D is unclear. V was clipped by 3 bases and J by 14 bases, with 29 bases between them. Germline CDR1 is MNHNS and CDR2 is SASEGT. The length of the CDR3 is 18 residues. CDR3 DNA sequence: TGTGCCAGCAGTGATGGGTTCGTGGGTGGCAGCTTAAAGCTAGCCCTCCACTTT. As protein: CASSDGFVGGSLKLALHF.

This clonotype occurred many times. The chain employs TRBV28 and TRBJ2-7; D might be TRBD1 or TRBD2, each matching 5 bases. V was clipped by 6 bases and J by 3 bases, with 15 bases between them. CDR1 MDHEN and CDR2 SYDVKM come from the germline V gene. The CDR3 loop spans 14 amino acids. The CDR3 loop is CASRLGDESYEQYF. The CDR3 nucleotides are TGTGCCAGCAGACTCGGGGACGAAAGCTACGAGCAGTACTTC.

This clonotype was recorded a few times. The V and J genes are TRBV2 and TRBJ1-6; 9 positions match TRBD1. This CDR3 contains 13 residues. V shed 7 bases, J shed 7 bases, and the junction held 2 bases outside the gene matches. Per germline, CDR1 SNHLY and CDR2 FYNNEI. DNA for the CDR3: TGTGCCAGCAATGGACAGGGGAATTCACCCCTCCACTTT. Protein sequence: CASNGQGNSPLHF.

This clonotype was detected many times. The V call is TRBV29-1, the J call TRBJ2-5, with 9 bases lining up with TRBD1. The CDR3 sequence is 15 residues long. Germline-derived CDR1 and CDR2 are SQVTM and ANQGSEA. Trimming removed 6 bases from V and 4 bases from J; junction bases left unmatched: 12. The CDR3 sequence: CSVNPTGTGRETQYF. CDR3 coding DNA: TGCAGCGTCAATCCGACCGGGACAGGGAGAGAGACCCAGTACTTC.

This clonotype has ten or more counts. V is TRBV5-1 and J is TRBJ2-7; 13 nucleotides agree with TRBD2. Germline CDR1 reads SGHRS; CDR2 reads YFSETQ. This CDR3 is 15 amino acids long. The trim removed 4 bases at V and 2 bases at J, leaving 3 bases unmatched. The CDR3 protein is CASSPGTSGTYEQYF. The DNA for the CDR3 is TGCGCCAGCAGCCCTGGGACTAGCGGGACCTACGAGCAGTACTTC. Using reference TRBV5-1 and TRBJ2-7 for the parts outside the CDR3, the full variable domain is KAGVTQTPRYLIKTRGQQVTLSCSPISGHRSVSWYQQTPGQGLQFLFEYFSETQRNKGNFPGRFSGRQFSNSRSEMNVSTLELGDSALYLCASSPGTSGTYEQYFGPGTRLTVT.

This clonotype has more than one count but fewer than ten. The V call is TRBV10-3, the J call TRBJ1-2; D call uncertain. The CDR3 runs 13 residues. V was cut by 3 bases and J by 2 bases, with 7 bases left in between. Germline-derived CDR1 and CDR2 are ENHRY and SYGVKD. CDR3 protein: CAISDPSNYGYTF. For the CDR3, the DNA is TGTGCCATCAGTGATCCTTCGAACTATGGCTACACCTTC.

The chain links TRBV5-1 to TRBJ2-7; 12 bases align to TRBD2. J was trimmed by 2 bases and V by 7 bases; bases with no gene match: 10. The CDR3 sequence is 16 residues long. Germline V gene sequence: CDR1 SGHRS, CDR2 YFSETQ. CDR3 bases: TGCGCCAGCGGATTCCGGACTAGCGGGGATACCTACGAGCAGTACTTC. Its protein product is CASGFRTSGDTYEQYF.

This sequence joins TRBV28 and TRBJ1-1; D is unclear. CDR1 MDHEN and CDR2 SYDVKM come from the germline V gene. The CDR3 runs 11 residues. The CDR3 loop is CASRTGVEAFF. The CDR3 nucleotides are TGTGCTTCCCGGACGGGAGTTGAAGCTTTCTTT.

The CDR3 coding sequence is TGTGCCAGCAGCCAAGTAGGGGGGGACATAGGCAGTGCCTCCTACGAGCAGTACTTC. Amino acid sequence: CASSQVGGDIGSASYEQYF. The chain carries TRBV3-1 and TRBJ2-7; possibly TRBD2 for D (7 bases). V lost 1 base and J lost 0, with 22 bases in between. Germline V gives CDR1 LGHDT, CDR2 YNNKEL (reference sequence). The CDR3 contains 19 residues.

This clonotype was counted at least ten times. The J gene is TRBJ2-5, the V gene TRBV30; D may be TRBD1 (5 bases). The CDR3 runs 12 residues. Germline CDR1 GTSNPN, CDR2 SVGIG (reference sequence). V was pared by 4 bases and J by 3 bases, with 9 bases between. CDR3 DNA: TGTGCCTGGAATCAGGGAAAAGAGACCCAGTACTTC. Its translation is CAWNQGKETQYF.

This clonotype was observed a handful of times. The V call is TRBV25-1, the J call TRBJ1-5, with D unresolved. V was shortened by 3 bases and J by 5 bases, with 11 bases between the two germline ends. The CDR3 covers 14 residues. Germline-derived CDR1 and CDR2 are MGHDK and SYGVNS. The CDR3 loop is CASSEGFADQPQHF. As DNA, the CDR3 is TGTGCCAGCAGTGAGGGATTTGCGGATCAGCCCCAGCATTTT.

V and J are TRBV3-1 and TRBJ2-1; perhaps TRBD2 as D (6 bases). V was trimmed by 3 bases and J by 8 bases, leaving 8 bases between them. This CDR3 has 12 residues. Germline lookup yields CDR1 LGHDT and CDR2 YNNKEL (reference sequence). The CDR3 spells CASSQSSDEQFF. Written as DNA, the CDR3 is TGTGCCAGCAGCCAGTCTAGCGATGAGCAGTTCTTC.

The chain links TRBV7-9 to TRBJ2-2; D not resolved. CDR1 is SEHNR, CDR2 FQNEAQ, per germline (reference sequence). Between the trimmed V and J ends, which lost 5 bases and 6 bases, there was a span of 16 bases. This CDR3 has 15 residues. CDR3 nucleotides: TGTGCCAGCAGCCCCATGGGGAATAAAGCCGGGGAGCTGTTTTTT. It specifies CASSPMGNKAGELFF.